These 5 T cell receptor beta chains came from one sample sequenced in a study of PD-1 blockade in classical Hodgkin lymphoma. All trial patients relapsed after autologous stem cell transplantation. Sequenced by immunoSEQ multiplex PCR; TCRdb stores in-frame clones only, minus some. The sample lists about 40,000 clones; over 65% were seen once. Sample: peripheral blood mononuclear cells (PBMCs), taken at baseline. These TCRs come from a human donor with classical Hodgkin lymphoma.

The chain uses TRBV6-5 and TRBJ2-7, with a tentative D call TRBD2 (6 bases). Germline CDR1 is MNHEY and CDR2 is SVGAGI. The ends were cut back, 0 bases at V and 6 bases at J, with 18 bases in the middle. The CDR3 length is 16 residues. The CDR3 region has the DNA TGTGCCAGCAGTTACTCCGGACTGGTTGGAGGGAGCGAGCAGTACTTC. This translates into CASSYSGLVGGSEQYF.

In this sample, this clone turned up a few times. The chain couples TRBV7-8 to TRBJ2-1; D is unclear. The germline gives CDR1 SGHVS, CDR2 FQNEAQ. V shed 4 bases and J shed 8 bases, with 18 bases lying between them. The CDR3 covers 15 residues. CDR3: CASSSPGHPSDEQFF. DNA of the CDR3: TGTGCCAGCAGCTCCCCAGGTCACCCGAGCGATGAGCAGTTCTTC.

The V and J genes are TRBV5-4 and TRBJ2-7; D uncertain. The CDR3 has 14 residues. Per the germline V gene, CDR1 is SGHNT and CDR2 is YYREEE (reference sequence). V gave up 0 bases and J gave up 0 bases, with 7 bases separating them. In DNA form, the CDR3 reads TGTGCCAGCAGCTTGGCATCCGGCTCCTACGAGCAGTACTTC. It codes for CASSLASGSYEQYF.

The chain joins TRBV7-2 to TRBJ1-3; D is unresolved. The CDR3 loop spans 14 amino acids. V dropped 5 bases and J dropped 4 bases, with 12 bases sitting between them. Germline V CDR1 and CDR2: SGHTA, FQGNSA. CDR3 coding DNA: TGTGCCAGCAGCATTAGAGGTGGAGGAAACACCATATATTTT. Protein: CASSIRGGGNTIYF.

This sequence joins TRBV28 and TRBJ2-3, with D possibly matching TRBD1 (6 bases). The CDR3 length is 15 residues. Trimming cost V 6 bases and J 2 bases, with 15 bases left between them. From germline, CDR1 is MDHEN and CDR2 SYDVKM. The CDR3 DNA reads TGTGCCAGCAGCTCAGTGCACAGGGACACAGATACGCAGTATTTT. Its translation is CASSSVHRDTDTQYF.